This T cell receptor beta chain was obtained from a study of T cells in Graves' hyperthyroidism and ophthalmopathy. Turning to this clonotype: What it binds is not known.

RNA transcripts were the template for amplifying TCR beta CDR3 regions. First-round RT-PCR targeting the TCR CDR3 was performed with the HTBI primer set. TCRdb reanalysed the multiplex PCR reads using MiXCR and keeps one entry per CDR3 protein. The sample has about 710,000 distinct CDR3 sequences; approximately 16% are singletons. The CDR3 has 11 amino acids. Germline loops: CDR1 GTSNPN, CDR2 SVGIG (reference sequence). The V gene lost 4 bases and the J gene lost 9 bases, with 13 bases spanning the gap. Study findings and constraints: Ophthalmopathy was model-predicted a median about six months pre-onset. Appearing also in blood were most of the thyroid clonotypes expanded above 0.001.

Sample: blood. The TCR comes from a man younger than 35 with Graves' hyperthyroidism. The genes are TRBV30 and TRBJ2-7; D gene unclear. CDR3 sequence reads: CAWKGPTGQYF. DNA of the CDR3: TGTGCCTGGAAGGGCCCGACGGGGCAGTACTTC.